Detailed here is one TCR beta chain. No antigen is known for it. Germline V gene lookup returns CDR1 SEHNR and CDR2 FQNEAQ (reference sequence). V dropped 1 base and J dropped 1 base, with 7 bases sitting between them. The CDR3 is 14 residues long. This entry comes from a study of CD8+ T cells in alopecia areata. Study as a whole: Treated patients were given 5 to 10 mg oral tofacitinib twice daily.

Described treatment: oral pan-JAK inhibitor, 5-10 mg twice daily. General observations from the study: Numerous expanded lesional clones remained in scalp and blood during tofacitinib.

RNA extraction and reverse transcription yielded cDNA as sequencing template. Data came from immunoSEQ multiplex PCR; TCRdb stores just in-frame clones and leaves some out. The sample records about 210,000 clones, about 40% being singletons. The sequence was collected from a human donor with alopecia areata. V gene TRBV7-9 combines with J gene TRBJ1-1; D gene unclear. The sequenced sample was CD4+ T cells sorted from blood, obtained at approximately week 37, from a patient treated with tofacitinib. The CDR3, as DNA: TGTGCCAGCAGCTTAGTAGCGAGGAACACTGAAGCTTTCTTT. It specifies CASSLVARNTEAFF.